These 18 T cell receptor beta chains originate from one sample sequenced in a study of cytomegalovirus exposure and HLA in healthy donors. PCR was performed using 60 Vbeta and 13 Jbeta primers. Assay used: immunoSEQ multiplex PCR; TCRdb lists only in-frame clones, some missing. The sample comprises about 160,000 clones, 60% to 80% of which are singletons, and around 0.98% rests with the top ten. The sample consisted of PBMCs. These receptors all come from a woman between 50 and 59 years old in good health and CMV-seropositive.

V and J are TRBV5-1 and TRBJ2-7; 9 bases map to TRBD1. Losses at the gene ends were 4 bases for V and 6 bases for J; bases not matched to a gene: 8. CDR1 is SGHRS and CDR2 is YFSETQ in the germline V gene. The CDR3 spans 14 residues. CDR3 region: CASSDQGQGSEQYF. The CDR3 DNA reads TGCGCCAGCAGCGACCAGGGACAGGGCTCCGAGCAGTACTTC.

In this sample, this clone turned up once. The chain uses TRBV2 and TRBJ2-7, with TRBD2 identical over 9 bases. CDR3 size: 15 residues. Losses at the gene ends were 7 bases for V and 0 bases for J; bases not matched to a gene: 7. CDR1 and CDR2 (germline): SNHLY, FYNNEI. The DNA of the CDR3 is TGTGCCAGCACCAACGGACTAGCGCGCTCCTACGAGCAGTACTTC. It yields the protein CASTNGLARSYEQYF.

This clone was recorded once. The genes are TRBV28 and TRBJ2-2, with TRBD1 matching over 8 bases. From germline, CDR1 is MDHEN and CDR2 SYDVKM. This CDR3 has 16 amino acids. V was clipped by 6 bases and J by 1 base; unmatched bases: 7. CDR3 residues: CASRRTGTGNTGELFF. CDR3 coding DNA: TGTGCCAGCAGAAGGACCGGGACAGGGAACACCGGGGAGCTGTTTTTT.

CDR3: CSAGTEVLGYTF. The CDR3 DNA reads as TGCAGCGCTGGGACAGAAGTTTTAGGCTACACCTTC. The V call is TRBV29-1, the J call TRBJ1-2, with 7 bases matching TRBD1. Germline V gene lookup returns CDR1 SQVTM and CDR2 ANQGSEA. J was trimmed by 8 bases and V by 7 bases; bases with no gene match: 10. The CDR3 length is 12 residues.

The chain recombines TRBV7-9 with TRBJ1-5; tentative D call: TRBD1 (5 bases). V lost 5 bases, J lost 4 bases, and 21 bases lay in between. The germline CDR1 and CDR2 sequences are SEHNR and FQNEAQ (reference sequence). The CDR3 runs 17 residues. The CDR3: CASSQYSGTRANQPQHF. The CDR3 DNA follows: TGTGCCAGCAGCCAATACTCCGGGACTCGCGCAAATCAGCCCCAGCATTTT.

V and J are TRBV5-1 and TRBJ2-7; the D gene is possibly TRBD1 (6 bases). The CDR3 runs to 15 residues. V lost 3 bases, J lost 5 bases, and 18 bases lay in between. Germline V gene lookup returns CDR1 SGHRS and CDR2 YFSETQ. The CDR3 protein is CASSSSGAGPNEQYF. DNA for the CDR3: TGCGCCAGCAGCTCCTCAGGGGCAGGGCCGAACGAGCAGTACTTC.

The chain is built from TRBV5-4 and TRBJ2-2; 8 bases line up with TRBD1. V was clipped by 6 bases and J by 4 bases; unmatched bases: 5. There are 14 residues in the CDR3. CDR1 and CDR2 (germline): SGHNT, YYREEE (reference sequence). The CDR3 sequence: CASTPDRGTGELFF. Here the CDR3 DNA reads TGTGCCAGCACCCCCGACAGGGGCACCGGGGAGCTGTTTTTT.

This chain uses TRBV18 with TRBJ1-3, with D perhaps matching TRBD1 (6 bases). Trimming removed 2 bases from V and 0 bases from J, with 8 bases in between. CDR3 size: 15 residues. The germline CDR1 and CDR2 sequences are KGHSH and LQKENI. The DNA for the CDR3 is TGTGCCAGCTCACCATCGGACAGCTCTGGAAACACCATATATTTT. The encoded protein is CASSPSDSSGNTIYF.

The chain employs TRBV19 and TRBJ1-5, with TRBD1 matching over 8 bases. Germline-derived CDR1 and CDR2 are LNHDA and SQIVND (reference sequence). The CDR3 is 16 residues long. Trimming at V came to 4 bases and at J to 5 bases, leaving 10 bases not matched to a gene. CDR3 in amino acids: CASSTRTGSGHQPQHF. The DNA for the CDR3 is TGTGCCAGTAGTACCCGGACAGGGTCTGGGCATCAGCCCCAGCATTTT.

In its sample, this clone was seen a few times. CDR3 residues: CASSQDLIRVSNQPQHF. In nucleotides, the CDR3 is TGTGCCAGCAGCCAAGATCTGATCAGGGTGAGCAATCAGCCCCAGCATTTT. The J gene is TRBJ1-5, the V gene TRBV4-2; tentative D call: TRBD1 (5 bases). V was clipped by 0 bases and J by 1 base, with 13 bases between them. Looked up from germline, CDR1 is LGHNA and CDR2 is YNFKEQ. This CDR3 is 17 amino acids long.

This clone was recorded once. The CDR3 reads CASSLSASYGYTF. The CDR3 DNA reads TGTGCCAGCAGTTTATCAGCGAGCTATGGCTACACCTTC. The chain joins TRBV27 to TRBJ1-2; unclear D gene. The germline gives CDR1 MNHEY, CDR2 SMNVEV (reference sequence). The CDR3 covers 13 residues. V was cut by 0 bases and J by 4 bases, with 6 bases left in between.

The CDR3 spells CASSPQGRGEAFF. The CDR3 DNA reads TGTGCCAGCAGTCCTCAGGGGCGCGGGGAAGCTTTCTTT. This chain joins TRBV28 and TRBJ1-1; D may be TRBD1 (6 bases). In germline, CDR1 is MDHEN, CDR2 SYDVKM. The CDR3 runs to 13 residues. Trimming left V 5 bases short and J 8 bases short, with 15 bases between.

The J gene is TRBJ2-7, the V gene TRBV28; D is perhaps TRBD1 (6 bases). The CDR3 has 13 residues. Trimming removed 4 bases at V and 8 bases at J, with 15 bases between. Per germline, CDR1 MDHEN and CDR2 SYDVKM. DNA for the CDR3: TGTGCCAGCAGTTCGGTATCTGGGGGCAAGCAGTACTTC. Its protein is CASSSVSGGKQYF.

The rearrangement uses TRBV27 and TRBJ2-1; D is perhaps TRBD1 (5 bases). The length of the CDR3 is 16 residues. CDR1 is MNHEY, CDR2 SMNVEV, per germline (reference sequence). V dropped 4 bases and J dropped 5 bases, with 18 bases sitting between them. The CDR3 DNA sequence: TGTGCCAGCAGTTCCCCCCACTCTGGGGCCAACAATGAGCAGTTCTTC. This gives the protein CASSSPHSGANNEQFF.

This clone was counted a few times. The gene calls are TRBV18 and TRBJ1-5; no firm D call. The CDR3 spans 16 residues. Germline assignment: CDR1 KGHSH and CDR2 LQKENI. Trimming left V 3 bases short and J 2 bases short, with 14 bases between. CDR3 sequence reads: CASSPGITLGNQPQHF. The CDR3 DNA is TGTGCCAGCTCACCCGGGATCACCCTCGGCAATCAGCCCCAGCATTTT.

The chain joins TRBV13 to TRBJ2-7; 10 bases match TRBD1. V dropped 5 bases and J dropped 6; count of bases not matched to a gene: 1. CDR1 and CDR2 (germline): PRHDT, FYEKMQ (reference sequence). The CDR3 is 12 amino acids. The CDR3 DNA reads TGTGCCAGCAGCCGGACAGGGGGCGAGCAGTACTTC. It specifies CASSRTGGEQYF.

This rearrangement joins TRBV7-9 to TRBJ1-1, with D possibly TRBD1 on 6 matching bases. The CDR3 totals 13 residues. Looked up from germline, CDR1 is SEHNR and CDR2 is FQNEAQ (reference sequence). The V end lost 8 bases, the J end lost 5 bases, and 15 bases lay between the germline ends. The CDR3 sequence: CASLTLTGTEAFF. The DNA for the CDR3 is TGTGCCAGCCTAACTCTCACAGGGACTGAAGCTTTCTTT.

This clone came up once. The chain carries TRBV10-3 and TRBJ1-1, with D maybe TRBD1 (5 bases). The length of the CDR3 is 13 residues. The germline V and J ends were trimmed by 7 bases and 1 base, with 10 bases remaining between them. Per the germline V gene, CDR1 is ENHRY and CDR2 is SYGVKD. The DNA for the CDR3 is TGTGCCATCACAGGGCAGTCGAACACTGAAGCTTTCTTT. Protein sequence: CAITGQSNTEAFF.